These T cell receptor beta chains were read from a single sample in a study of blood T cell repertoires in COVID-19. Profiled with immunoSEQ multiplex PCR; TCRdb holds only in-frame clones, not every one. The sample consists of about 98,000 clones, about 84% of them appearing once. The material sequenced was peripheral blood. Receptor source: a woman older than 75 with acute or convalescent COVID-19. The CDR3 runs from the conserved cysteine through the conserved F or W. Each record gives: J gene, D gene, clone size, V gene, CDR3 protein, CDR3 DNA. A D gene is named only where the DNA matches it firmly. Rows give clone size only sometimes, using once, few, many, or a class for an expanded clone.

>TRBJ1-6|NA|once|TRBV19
CASSKGAASSYNSPLHF
TGTGCCAGTAGTAAAGGGGCAGCCAGCTCCTATAATTCACCCCTCCACTTT
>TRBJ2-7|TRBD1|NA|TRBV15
CATSRDQGVRVYEQYF
TGTGCCACCAGCAGAGATCAGGGGGTAAGAGTCTACGAGCAGTACTTC
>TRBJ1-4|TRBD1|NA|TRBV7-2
CASSQGGRSDEKLFF
TGTGCCAGCAGCCAAGGGGGCAGATCAGATGAAAAACTGTTTTTT
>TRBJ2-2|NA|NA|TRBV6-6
CASSPTLNTGELFF
TGTGCCAGCAGCCCGACACTGAACACCGGGGAGCTGTTTTTT
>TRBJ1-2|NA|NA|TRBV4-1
CASSQVERDGGYTF
TGCGCCAGCAGCCAAGTAGAGAGGGATGGCGGCTACACCTTC
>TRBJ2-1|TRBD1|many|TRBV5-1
CASSLGQGIGEQFF
TGCGCCAGCAGCTTGGGACAGGGAATCGGTGAGCAGTTCTTC
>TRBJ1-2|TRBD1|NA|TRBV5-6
CASSLGQGAGGYTF
TGTGCCAGCAGCCTGGGACAGGGGGCAGGGGGCTACACCTTC
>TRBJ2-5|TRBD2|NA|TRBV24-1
CATSVKTGGARETQYF
TGTGCCACCAGTGTCAAAACCGGGGGGGCCAGAGAGACCCAGTACTTC
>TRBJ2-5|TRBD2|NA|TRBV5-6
CASSSGLAGGLQETQYF
TGTGCCAGCAGCTCGGGACTAGCGGGGGGGCTACAAGAGACCCAGTACTTC
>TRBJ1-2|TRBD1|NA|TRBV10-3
CAISERGQGAAGYTF
TGTGCCATCAGTGAAAGGGGACAGGGGGCAGCCGGCTACACCTTC
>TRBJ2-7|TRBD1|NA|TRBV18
CASSPTGLGSYEQYF
TGTGCCAGCTCACCGACAGGGTTGGGCTCCTACGAGCAGTACTTC
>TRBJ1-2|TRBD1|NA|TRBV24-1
CATSGPGQGHGYTF
TGTGCCACCAGTGGCCCGGGACAGGGACATGGCTACACCTTC
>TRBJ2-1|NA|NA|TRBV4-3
CASSPAGGYNEQFF
TGCGCCAGCAGCCCAGCGGGCGGATACAATGAGCAGTTCTTC
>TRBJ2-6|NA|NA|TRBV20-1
CSASLGLTGANVLTF
TGCAGTGCTAGTCTAGGATTAACTGGGGCCAACGTCCTGACTTTC
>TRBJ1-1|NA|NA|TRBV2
CASRSELRAQAFF
TGTGCCAGCCGGTCCGAGCTGAGGGCCCAAGCTTTCTTT
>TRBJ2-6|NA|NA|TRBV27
CASSSTGNSGANVLTF
TGTGCCAGCAGTTCTACAGGCAACTCTGGGGCCAACGTCCTGACTTTC
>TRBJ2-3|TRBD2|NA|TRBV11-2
CASSSGTSGGLFSTDTQYF
TGTGCCAGCAGCTCGGGGACTAGCGGGGGGCTTTTTAGCACAGATACGCAGTATTTT
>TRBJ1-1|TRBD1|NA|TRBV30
CAWKWGQGNTEAFF
TGTGCCTGGAAATGGGGACAGGGGAACACTGAAGCTTTCTTT
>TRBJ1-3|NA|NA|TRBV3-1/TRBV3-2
CASSSSGGNTIYF
TGTGCCAGCAGCAGCTCAGGTGGAAACACCATATATTTT
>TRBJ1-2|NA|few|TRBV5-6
CASSWNTVGEGGGYTF
TGTGCCAGCAGCTGGAACACGGTGGGGGAAGGGGGTGGCTACACCTTC
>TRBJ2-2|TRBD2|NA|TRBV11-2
CASSQGLAVVGELFF
TGTGCCAGCAGCCAGGGACTAGCGGTAGTCGGGGAGCTGTTTTTT
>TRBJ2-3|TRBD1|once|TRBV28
CASSLGDRAHTQYF
TGTGCCAGCAGTTTGGGGGACAGGGCTCATACGCAGTATTTT
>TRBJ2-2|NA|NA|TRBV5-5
CASSPLPRGKNTGELFF
TGTGCCAGCAGCCCCCTCCCAAGAGGAAAGAACACCGGGGAGCTGTTTTTT
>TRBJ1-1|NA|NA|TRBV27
CASSPSSIRGTEAFF
TGTGCCAGCAGTCCCTCCTCGATACGGGGAACTGAAGCTTTCTTT
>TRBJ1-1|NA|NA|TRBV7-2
CASSLFVNTEAFF
TGTGCCAGCAGCTTATTCGTGAACACTGAAGCTTTCTTT
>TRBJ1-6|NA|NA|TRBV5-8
CATVVGSSYNSPLHF
TGTGCCACCGTGGTCGGGAGCTCCTATAATTCACCCCTCCACTTT
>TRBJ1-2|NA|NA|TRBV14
CASSQEGPNYGYTF
TGTGCCAGCAGCCAAGAGGGCCCTAACTATGGCTACACCTTC
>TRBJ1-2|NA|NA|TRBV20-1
CSASLSQGDYGYTF
TGCAGTGCTAGTCTGAGTCAGGGTGACTATGGCTACACCTTC
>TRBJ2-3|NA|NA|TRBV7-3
CASSLTGATTDTQYF
TGTGCCAGCAGCTTAACTGGGGCCACCACAGATACGCAGTATTTT
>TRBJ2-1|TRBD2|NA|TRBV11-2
CASRRGRGGQNEQFF
TGTGCCAGCAGAAGAGGCCGGGGGGGCCAGAATGAGCAGTTCTTC
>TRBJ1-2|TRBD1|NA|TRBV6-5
CASRLDRGNYGYTF
TGTGCCAGCAGACTGGACAGGGGGAACTATGGCTACACCTTC
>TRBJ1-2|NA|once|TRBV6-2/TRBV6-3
CASSTGNYGYTF
TGTGCCAGCAGCACAGGGAACTATGGCTACACCTTC
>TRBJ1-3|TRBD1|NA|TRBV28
CASSTYWTGVTGNTIYF
TGTGCCAGCAGTACCTACTGGACAGGGGTAACTGGAAACACCATATATTTT
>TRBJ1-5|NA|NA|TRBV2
CASSVSPNQPQHF
TGTGCCAGCAGTGTCAGTCCCAATCAGCCCCAGCATTTT
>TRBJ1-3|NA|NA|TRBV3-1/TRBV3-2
CASSHEGDGNTIYF
TGTGCCAGCAGCCATGAAGGGGATGGAAACACCATATATTTT
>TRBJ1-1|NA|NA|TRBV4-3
CASSQEIGQNTEAFF
TGCGCCAGCAGCCAAGAGATAGGACAGAACACTGAAGCTTTCTTT
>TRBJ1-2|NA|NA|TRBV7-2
CASSLERAGYTF
TGTGCCAGCAGCCTCGAGAGGGCTGGCTACACCTTC
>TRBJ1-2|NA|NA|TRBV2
CASTPEVNYGYTF
TGTGCCAGCACGCCAGAGGTTAACTATGGCTACACCTTC
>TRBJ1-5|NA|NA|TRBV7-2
CASSLARQAHPQHF
TGTGCCAGCAGCTTAGCGCGACAGGCCCATCCCCAGCATTTT
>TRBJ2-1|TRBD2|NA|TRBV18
CASSRTRTSLDEQFF
TGTGCCAGCTCACGAACCCGGACTAGCCTCGATGAGCAGTTCTTC
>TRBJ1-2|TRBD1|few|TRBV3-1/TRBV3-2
CASSQKGPGQGSYGYTF
TGTGCCAGCAGCCAAAAGGGGCCGGGACAGGGCAGCTATGGCTACACCTTC
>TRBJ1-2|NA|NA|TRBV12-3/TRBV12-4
CASSPTGEYGYTF
TGTGCCAGCAGTCCGACAGGAGAATATGGCTACACCTTC
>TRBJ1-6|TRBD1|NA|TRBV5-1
CASSLTGAYNSPLHF
TGCGCCAGCAGCTTGACAGGGGCGTATAATTCACCCCTCCACTTT
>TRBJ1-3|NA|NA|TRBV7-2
CASSSRRVGDGNTIYF
TGTGCCAGCAGCTCTAGACGGGTCGGGGATGGAAACACCATATATTTT
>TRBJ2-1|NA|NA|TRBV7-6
CASSFTGSSYNEQFF
TGTGCCAGCAGCTTCACGGGTAGCTCCTACAATGAGCAGTTCTTC
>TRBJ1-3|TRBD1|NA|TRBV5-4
CASSLGTGGNTIYF
TGTGCCAGCAGCTTGGGGACAGGGGGGAACACCATATATTTT
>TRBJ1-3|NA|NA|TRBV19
CASSPERSPIYF
TGTGCCAGTAGTCCAGAAAGGAGCCCCATATATTTT
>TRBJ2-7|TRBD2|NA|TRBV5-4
CASSFAGGYEQYF
TGTGCCAGCAGCTTCGCCGGGGGGTACGAGCAGTACTTC
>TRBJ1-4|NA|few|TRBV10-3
CAVSRGSSTNEKLFF
TGTGCCGTAAGTCGAGGGTCCTCAACTAATGAAAAACTGTTTTTT